The 7 T cell receptor beta chains listed next were all sequenced from one sample in a study of T-cell memory formation after mild COVID-19 (dated by TCRdb to about 2021). Library method: 5' RACE. TCRdb names Illumina NovaSeq 6000 as the instrument used. Using fastp trimming at Q25 and MiXCR clonotype assembly, TCRdb reanalyzed the public sequencing data and kept in-frame beta chains. When rows share a CDR3 protein, they turn into one entry using the most common DNA and genes. This sample lists 150,000 or so distinct CDR3 sequences; approximately 25% were detected once. In total, the top ten clones hold about 24% of the sample. Sequenced input: PBMCs or a T cell subset sorted from them (not recorded which). These TCRs come from an adult woman who had mild COVID-19 (a few samples of this study predate the infection). The sample titles of this study are shuffled in the database, so cell type and time point are left out; the donor was told from shared clones.

This chain uses TRBV25-1 with TRBJ1-3; D not resolved. CDR1 is MGHDK, CDR2 SYGVNS, per germline. Trimming stripped 0 bases from V and 0 bases from J, with 12 bases between. The CDR3 runs 17 residues. For the CDR3, the DNA is TGTGCCAGCAGTGAATATTTCCTGACCGACTCTGGAAACACCATATATTTT. This gives the protein CASSEYFLTDSGNTIYF. Filled out from reference TRBV25-1 and TRBJ1-3, the complete variable domain reads EADIYQTPRYLVIGTGKKITLECSQTMGHDKMYWYQQDPGMELHLIHYSYGVNSTEKGDLSSESTVSRIRTEHFPLTLESARPSHTSQYLCASSEYFLTDSGNTIYFGEGSWLTVV.

The rearrangement links TRBV12-3 or TRBV12-4 to TRBJ2-1, with 16 bases identical to TRBD2. Germline trimming cut 6 bases from V and 1 base from J; bases unmatched to any gene: 3. There are 17 residues in the CDR3. The CDR3 loop is CASRGLAGGMSYNEQFF. For the CDR3, the DNA is TGTGCCAGCAGGGGACTAGCGGGGGGGATGTCCTACAATGAGCAGTTCTTC.

This clonotype was seen a few times. V gene TRBV29-1 combines with J gene TRBJ2-7; 7 bases are shared with TRBD1. The CDR3 totals 15 residues. With V trimmed by 0 bases and J by 0 bases, 5 bases remained unmatched. Per the germline V gene, CDR1 is SQVTM and CDR2 is ANQGSEA. The CDR3, as DNA: TGCAGCGTTGAAGATCTTAGGGACAGCTCCTACGAGCAGTACTTC. Protein sequence: CSVEDLRDSSYEQYF.

This clonotype was recorded a few times. The chain recombines TRBV6-5 with TRBJ1-5; unclear D gene. The CDR3 spans 14 residues. Trimming cost V 2 bases and J 6 bases, with 11 bases left between them. CDR1 and CDR2 (germline): MNHEY, SVGAGI. Here the CDR3 reads CASSYHRRGQPQHF. The CDR3 bases are TGTGCCAGCAGTTACCATCGGAGAGGTCAGCCCCAGCATTTT.

V and J are TRBV20-1 and TRBJ2-7, with TRBD1 identical over 8 bases. CDR3 length equals 13 residues. Per germline, CDR1 DFQATT and CDR2 SNEGSKA (reference sequence). The V segment lost 5 bases and the J segment 2 bases; nucleotides outside the gene matches: 5. The CDR3 reads CSAEGQVTYEQYF. The DNA for the CDR3 is TGCAGTGCTGAGGGACAGGTGACCTACGAGCAGTACTTC.

V gene TRBV7-2 combines with J gene TRBJ2-7; TRBD2 aligns across 9 bases. Germline V gene sequence: CDR1 SGHTA, CDR2 FQGNSA. CDR3 length: 16 amino acids. The V and J ends lost 2 bases and 2 bases, in that order; junction bases with no gene match: 7. CDR3 residues: CASSLTSSGITYEQYF. CDR3 DNA: TGTGCCAGCAGCTTAACCTCTAGCGGGATAACCTACGAGCAGTACTTC.

V usage is TRBV5-1 and J usage is TRBJ2-3, with 7 nucleotides matching TRBD2. J lost 1 base, V lost 1 base, and 3 bases had no gene match. The germline gives CDR1 SGHRS, CDR2 YFSETQ. This CDR3 is built from 15 residues. The CDR3, as DNA: TGCGCCAGCAGCTTGTCTGCGGGGGGCACAGATACGCAGTATTTT. Amino acids: CASSLSAGGTDTQYF.